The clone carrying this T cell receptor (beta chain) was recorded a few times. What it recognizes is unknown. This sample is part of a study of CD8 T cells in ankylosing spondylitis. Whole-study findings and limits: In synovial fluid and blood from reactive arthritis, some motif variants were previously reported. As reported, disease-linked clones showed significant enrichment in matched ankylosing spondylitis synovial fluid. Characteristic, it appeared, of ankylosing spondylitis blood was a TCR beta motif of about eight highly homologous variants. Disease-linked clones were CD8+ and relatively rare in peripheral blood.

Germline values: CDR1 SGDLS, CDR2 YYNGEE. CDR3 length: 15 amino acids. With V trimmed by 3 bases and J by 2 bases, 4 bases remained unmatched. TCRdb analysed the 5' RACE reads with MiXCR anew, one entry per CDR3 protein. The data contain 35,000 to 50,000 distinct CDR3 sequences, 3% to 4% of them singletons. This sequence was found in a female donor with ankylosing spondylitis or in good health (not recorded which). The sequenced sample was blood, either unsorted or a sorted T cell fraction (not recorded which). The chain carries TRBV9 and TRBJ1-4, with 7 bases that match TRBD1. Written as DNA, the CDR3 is TGTGCCAGCAGCGCTACAGGGGTTACTAATGAAAAACTGTTTTTT. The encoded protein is CASSATGVTNEKLFF.